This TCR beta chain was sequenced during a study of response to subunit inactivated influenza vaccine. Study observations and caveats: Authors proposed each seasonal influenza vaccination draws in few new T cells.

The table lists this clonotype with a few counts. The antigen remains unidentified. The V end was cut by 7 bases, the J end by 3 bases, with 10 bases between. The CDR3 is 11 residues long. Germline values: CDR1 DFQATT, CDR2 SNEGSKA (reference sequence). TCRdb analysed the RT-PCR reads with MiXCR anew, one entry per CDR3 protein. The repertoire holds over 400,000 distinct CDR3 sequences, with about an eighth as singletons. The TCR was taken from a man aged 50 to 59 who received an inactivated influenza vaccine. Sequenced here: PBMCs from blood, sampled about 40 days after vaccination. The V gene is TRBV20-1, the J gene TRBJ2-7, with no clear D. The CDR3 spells CSGNKVYEQYF. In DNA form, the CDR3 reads TGCAGTGGAAACAAAGTCTACGAGCAGTACTTC.